This T cell receptor beta chain originates from a study of regulatory T cells in long-lasting Graves disease. CDR3 regions were amplified by Arm-PCR using iRepertoire HTBI primers to build TCR beta libraries. Original data processing: Identification yielded around 68 TRBV and 11 to 15 TRBJ segments across samples. TCRdb analysed the multiplex PCR reads with MiXCR anew, one entry per CDR3 protein. It is TCRdb's table, rather than the study itself, that gives the V and J calls and clone size. The sample has about 430,000 distinct CDR3 sequences, around 23% seen once; the top ten hold roughly an eighth. Time point described: persistent/refractory GD, antithyroid drugs over 5 years with positive TRAb. Isolated PBMC RNA provided the starting material for the TCR library. The sample holds many counts of this clonotype. The source was peripheral blood mononuclear cells (PBMCs), collected when the disease was refractory, from a patient treated with antithyroid drugs. The receptor was isolated from a female donor with Graves disease.

CDR3 sequence: CASSPGLHSPLHF. Here the CDR3 DNA reads TGTGCCAGCAGCCCGGGGCTCCATTCACCCCTCCACTTT. V usage is TRBV27 and J usage is TRBJ1-6, with D perhaps TRBD1 (5 bases). Germline-derived CDR1 and CDR2 are MNHEY and SMNVEV (reference sequence). Trimming took 6 bases from V and 8 from J, leaving 11 bases between them. The CDR3 has 13 amino acids.